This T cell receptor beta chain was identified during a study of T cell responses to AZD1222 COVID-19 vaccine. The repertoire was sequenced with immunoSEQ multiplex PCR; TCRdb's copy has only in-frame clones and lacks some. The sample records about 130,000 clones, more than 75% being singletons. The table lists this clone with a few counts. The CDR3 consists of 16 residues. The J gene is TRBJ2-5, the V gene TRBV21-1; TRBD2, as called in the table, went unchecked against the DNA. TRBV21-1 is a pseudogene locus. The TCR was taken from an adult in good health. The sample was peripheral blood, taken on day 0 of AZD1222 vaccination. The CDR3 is CASSNGPSGRQETQYF. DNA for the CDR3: TGTGCCAGCAGCAATGGGCCTAGCGGGCGCCAAGAGACCCAGTACTTC.